The sequence of this T cell receptor beta chain was determined in a study of T cell repertoires in cytomegalovirus infection. For the study at large: From public TCR beta signatures came an indication of both CMV infection and matching HLA type.

This clonotype turned up a few times. Antigen unknown. MiXCR, applied by TCRdb to the reads, yields one record per CDR3 protein. The table includes hundreds of thousands of distinct CDR3 sequences, roughly 46% detected once. V trimming: 5 bases; J trimming: 5 bases; junction bases outside the gene matches: 16. CDR1 and CDR2 from the germline V gene are SGHVS and FNYEAQ. The length of the CDR3 is 17 residues. The source is a human donor in good health (CMV status not recorded). Some clones in this sample may be carry-over from other donors' samples. This chain joins TRBV7-6 and TRBJ2-3; 7 positions agree with TRBD2. The source material was cultured PBMCs, sampled from culture after CMV antigen stimulation. The CDR3 loop is CASSLMGRGIGGDTQYF. In nucleotides, the CDR3 is TGTGCCAGCAGCCTAATGGGGCGGGGGATCGGAGGAGATACGCAGTATTTT.